A single sample gave rise to the 6 T cell receptor beta chains below, sequenced in a study of technical replicates of blood from a handful of donors. Repertoires were generated with immunoSEQ multiplex PCR, while TCRdb's copy carries only in-frame clones and drops some. The sample records around 79,000 clones, around 94% being singletons. Sequenced input: T cells isolated from PBMCs. Every receptor here comes from a human donor in good health.

V and J are TRBV30 and TRBJ2-2, with 10 bases lining up with TRBD2. The CDR3 sequence is 14 residues long. Germline-derived CDR1 and CDR2 are GTSNPN and SVGIG (reference sequence). V was clipped by 5 bases and J by 6 bases; unmatched bases: 6. CDR3 sequence: CAWEIAGGPGELFF. DNA of the CDR3: TGTGCCTGGGAGATAGCGGGAGGCCCCGGGGAGCTGTTTTTT.

The chain links TRBV4-1 to TRBJ2-5, with 11 bases aligning to TRBD2. J was trimmed by 1 base and V by 3 bases; bases with no gene match: 7. The CDR3 runs 17 residues. In germline, CDR1 is MGHRA, CDR2 YSYEKL. CDR3 region: CASSQALAGGTQETQYF. Written as DNA, the CDR3 is TGCGCCAGCAGCCAGGCTCTAGCGGGAGGTACCCAAGAGACCCAGTACTTC.

The chain combines TRBV19 with TRBJ1-5; D is possibly TRBD1 (5 bases). The germline V and J ends were trimmed by 4 bases and 4 bases, with 20 bases remaining between them. CDR3 length equals 17 residues. Germline assignment: CDR1 LNHDA and CDR2 SQIVND (reference sequence). The CDR3 here is CASSTAGTRGGNQPQHF. DNA for the CDR3: TGTGCCAGTAGTACCGCCGGGACTAGGGGCGGTAATCAGCCCCAGCATTTT.

This chain joins TRBV6-6 and TRBJ1-2; 7 bases are a match to TRBD1. The CDR3 is 13 amino acids. The V segment lost 6 bases and the J segment 3 bases; nucleotides outside the gene matches: 4. Per germline, CDR1 MNHNY and CDR2 SVGAGI (reference sequence). The CDR3 spells CASSSGTDYGYTF. CDR3 in DNA: TGTGCCAGCAGCTCCGGGACAGACTATGGCTACACCTTC.

CDR3 amino acids: CASSHSLGSTDTQYF. CDR3 bases: TGTGCCAGCAGCCACAGCCTTGGAAGCACAGATACGCAGTATTTT. The V call is TRBV7-9, the J call TRBJ2-3, with D hard to call. V lost 5 bases to trimming and J lost 0 bases, with 12 bases between them. The germline V gene encodes CDR1 SEHNR and CDR2 FQNEAQ (reference sequence). This CDR3 is 15 amino acids long.

The V and J genes are TRBV5-1 and TRBJ2-1; 7 nucleotides agree with TRBD1. Germline values: CDR1 SGHRS, CDR2 YFSETQ. V was clipped by 5 bases and J by 4 bases; unmatched bases: 3. CDR3 length: 13 residues. The CDR3 region has the DNA TGCGCCAGCAGGGGGACAGCTTACAATGAGCAGTTCTTC. This encodes CASRGTAYNEQFF.